This entry lists 24 T cell receptor beta chains sequenced from one sample in a study of blood T cell repertoires in COVID-19. Only in-frame clones appear in the TCRdb table, and some are missing; sequencing was by immunoSEQ multiplex PCR. The sample lists 60,000 to 80,000 clones; approximately 90% were seen once. Input material: peripheral blood. These receptors originate from a man aged 55 to 69 with acute or convalescent COVID-19.

This sequence joins TRBV6-6 and TRBJ1-1, with 9 bases aligning to TRBD1. Germline values: CDR1 MNHNY, CDR2 SVGAGI (reference sequence). The V gene end was trimmed by 5 bases and the J gene end by 0 bases; junction bases not matched to a gene: 10. The CDR3 totals 17 residues. CDR3 nucleotides: TGTGCCAGCAGTCCTCCCCGGGACAGGGCAATGAACACTGAAGCTTTCTTT. This gives the protein CASSPPRDRAMNTEAFF.

V usage is TRBV6-5 and J usage is TRBJ1-2; D unresolved. Germline loops: CDR1 MNHEY, CDR2 SVGAGI. The CDR3 contains 13 residues. Trimming removed 7 bases from V and 8 bases from J, with 17 bases in between. In DNA form, the CDR3 reads TGTGCCAGCATGCGGCCTTCCCCGGGGGGCTACACCTTC. It is translated as CASMRPSPGGYTF.

The gene calls are TRBV19 and TRBJ1-2; 7 bases are a match to TRBD1. This CDR3 contains 15 residues. With V trimmed by 5 bases and J by 0 bases, 6 bases remained unmatched. Per germline, CDR1 LNHDA and CDR2 SQIVND (reference sequence). The CDR3 sequence: CASSADTGANYGYTF. Here the CDR3 DNA reads TGTGCCAGTAGTGCCGATACAGGGGCTAACTATGGCTACACCTTC.

The rearrangement links TRBV11-2 to TRBJ1-2; the match to TRBD1 covers 9 bases. With 7 bases clipped from V and 0 bases from J, the junction kept 6 bases outside the gene matches. Germline CDR1 SGHAT, CDR2 FQNNGV. CDR3 length: 15 residues. CDR3 in DNA: TGTGCCAGCAAGGGACAGGGACCTACTAACTATGGCTACACCTTC. Translated, it gives CASKGQGPTNYGYTF.

The chain uses TRBV24-1 and TRBJ1-1, with D possibly TRBD1 on 6 matching bases. Germline CDR1 is KGHDR and CDR2 is SFDVKD. Trimming removed 9 bases at V and 5 bases at J, with 21 bases between. The CDR3 has 15 residues. Written as DNA, the CDR3 is TGTGCCACCCATGGGGGGGGCAAGAGGGAGACTGAAGCTTTCTTT. Residues: CATHGGGKRETEAFF.

This chain uses TRBV24-1 with TRBJ2-5; tentatively, D is TRBD2 (5 bases). This CDR3 has 13 residues. V lost 4 bases to trimming and J lost 2 bases, with 7 bases between them. The germline gives CDR1 KGHDR, CDR2 SFDVKD. CDR3 sequence: CATSESGQETQYF. The CDR3 coding sequence is TGTGCCACCAGTGAGTCGGGGCAAGAGACCCAGTACTTC.

This rearrangement joins TRBV5-1 to TRBJ2-7, with 9 positions matching TRBD2. The germline CDR1 and CDR2 sequences are SGHRS and YFSETQ. The CDR3 is 18 residues long. J was trimmed by 0 bases and V by 0 bases; bases with no gene match: 10. This chain's CDR3 is CASSLGGSGRIGSYEQYF. CDR3 bases: TGCGCCAGCAGCTTGGGTGGTAGCGGGAGAATTGGCTCCTACGAGCAGTACTTC. Drawing the rest from reference TRBV5-1 and TRBJ2-7, the complete variable domain is KAGVTQTPRYLIKTRGQQVTLSCSPISGHRSVSWYQQTPGQGLQFLFEYFSETQRNKGNFPGRFSGRQFSNSRSEMNVSTLELGDSALYLCASSLGGSGRIGSYEQYFGPGTRLTVT.

This clone was detected a few times. CDR3 bases: TGTGCCAGCAGTTTTGAGAGCCCGAACACTGAAGCTTTCTTT. Encoded protein: CASSFESPNTEAFF. This chain links TRBV28 with TRBJ1-1, with D uncertain. Germline CDR1 reads MDHEN; CDR2 reads SYDVKM. The CDR3 covers 14 residues. Trimming removed 3 bases from V and 1 base from J, with 9 bases in between.

The chain has TRBV7-6 and TRBJ2-3, with a possible D match to TRBD2 (5 bases). V was cut by 2 bases and J by 2 bases, with 17 bases left in between. The CDR3 has 17 residues. CDR1 and CDR2 (germline): SGHVS, FNYEAQ. CDR3 residues: CASSLRRSGPPTDTQYF. For the CDR3, the DNA is TGTGCCAGCAGCTTACGCAGAAGCGGACCTCCCACAGATACGCAGTATTTT.

V and J are TRBV14 and TRBJ2-2; D might be TRBD2 (6 bases). The V end was cut by 4 bases, the J end by 5 bases, with 11 bases between. The length of the CDR3 is 14 residues. From germline, CDR1 is SGHDN and CDR2 FVKESK. CDR3 in amino acids: CASSPGGMTGELFF. Here the CDR3 DNA reads TGTGCCAGCAGCCCCGGGGGTATGACCGGGGAGCTGTTTTTT.

J is TRBJ1-1 and V is TRBV9; D remains unclear. Germline V CDR1 and CDR2: SGDLS, YYNGEE. V lost 4 bases to trimming and J lost 0 bases, with 7 bases between them. The CDR3 is 13 residues long. The CDR3 sequence: CASSKGVNTEAFF. In DNA, the CDR3 is TGTGCCAGCAGCAAGGGAGTGAACACTGAAGCTTTCTTT.

The chain employs TRBV10-3 and TRBJ1-2, with 9 bases that match TRBD1. V lost 5 bases to trimming and J lost 6 bases; unmatched junction nucleotides: 4. The CDR3 runs to 13 residues. Germline loops: CDR1 ENHRY, CDR2 SYGVKD. The CDR3 region is CAISTGGRDGYTF. Here the CDR3 DNA reads TGTGCCATCAGTACAGGGGGCAGGGATGGCTACACCTTC.

This chain links TRBV9 with TRBJ2-1; 7 bases line up with TRBD2. Germline CDR1 SGDLS, CDR2 YYNGEE. CDR3 size: 17 residues. Trimming cost V 1 base and J 2 bases; bases outside gene matches: 9. CDR3 region: CASSVSSGPTAYNEQFF. The CDR3 DNA reads as TGTGCCAGCAGCGTAAGTAGCGGGCCAACGGCCTACAATGAGCAGTTCTTC.

The V gene is TRBV5-1, the J gene TRBJ1-1; no clear D. The CDR3 has 12 residues. Germline lookup yields CDR1 SGHRS and CDR2 YFSETQ. Deletions cut 0 bases from V and 6 bases from J, with 6 bases between. The CDR3 region has the DNA TGCGCCAGCAGCTTGGCGCAGTCTGAAGCTTTCTTT. It translates to CASSLAQSEAFF.

The chain is built from TRBV27 and TRBJ2-7; TRBD1 matches 11 bases. CDR3 length: 16 amino acids. J was trimmed by 5 bases and V by 2 bases; bases with no gene match: 8. CDR1 MNHEY and CDR2 SMNVEV come from the germline V gene (reference sequence). CDR3 nucleotide sequence: TGTGCCAGCAGTTTACTGCGGACAGGGGGCGTGAACGAGCAGTACTTC. It yields the protein CASSLLRTGGVNEQYF.

CDR3 residues: CATSDPGGALLSGANVLTF. CDR3 DNA: TGTGCCACCAGTGATCCCGGGGGGGCCCTACTCTCTGGGGCCAACGTCCTGACTTTC. The rearrangement uses TRBV24-1 and TRBJ2-6; 8 bases map to TRBD2. J was trimmed by 0 bases and V by 3 bases; bases with no gene match: 9. Germline V gene sequence: CDR1 KGHDR, CDR2 SFDVKD. The CDR3 extends over 19 amino acids.

V and J are TRBV19 and TRBJ1-1, with D possibly TRBD1 on 5 matching bases. The CDR3 has 12 amino acids. V was clipped by 7 bases and J by 8 bases, with 14 bases between them. Per the germline V gene, CDR1 is LNHDA and CDR2 is SQIVND (reference sequence). CDR3 region: CASTRGVGEAFF. The CDR3 nucleotides are TGTGCCAGTACTAGGGGCGTAGGGGAAGCTTTCTTT.

Only one count was recorded for this clone. This chain connects TRBV19 to TRBJ1-5; D is perhaps TRBD1 (6 bases). The length of the CDR3 is 15 residues. V was shortened by 5 bases and J by 0 bases, with 11 bases between the two germline ends. Germline values: CDR1 LNHDA, CDR2 SQIVND (reference sequence). CDR3 region: CASSPQDSSNQPQHF. The CDR3 DNA follows: TGTGCCAGTAGTCCACAGGACAGTAGCAATCAGCCCCAGCATTTT. Drawing the rest from reference TRBV19 and TRBJ1-5, the complete variable domain is DGGITQSPKYLFRKEGQNVTLSCEQNLNHDAMYWYRQDPGQGLRLIYYSQIVNDFQKGDIAEGYSVSREKKESFPLTVTSAQKNPTAFYLCASSPQDSSNQPQHFGDGTRLSIL.

The J gene is TRBJ1-1, the V gene TRBV11-2, with D unresolved. Germline loops: CDR1 SGHAT, CDR2 FQNNGV. The CDR3 has 15 amino acids. Trimming cost V 3 bases and J 1 base, with 12 bases left between them. CDR3 DNA: TGTGCCAGCAGCTTGACTCAGAGGGAGAACACTGAAGCTTTCTTT. It specifies CASSLTQRENTEAFF.

This clone has only one observation. V gene TRBV20-1 combines with J gene TRBJ1-1; 7 bases match TRBD1. Germline loops: CDR1 DFQATT, CDR2 SNEGSKA (reference sequence). This CDR3 contains 11 residues. J gave up 5 bases and V 5 bases, and 2 bases lay outside the gene matches. In DNA, the CDR3 is TGCAGTGCTGACAGGGAAACTGAAGCTTTCTTT. Its protein is CSADRETEAFF.

The chain employs TRBV24-1 and TRBJ2-7; 8 nucleotides agree with TRBD1. The germline V gene encodes CDR1 KGHDR and CDR2 SFDVKD. CDR3 length: 18 residues. The ends lost 5 bases at V and 3 bases at J; junction bases unmatched: 17. The CDR3 loop reads CATSAPWTGFSSLYEQYF. The DNA for the CDR3 is TGTGCCACCAGTGCCCCATGGACAGGGTTTTCCTCCCTCTACGAGCAGTACTTC.

This chain uses TRBV10-2 with TRBJ2-4; perhaps TRBD2 as D (5 bases). The CDR3 runs 14 residues. The V end lost 2 bases, the J end lost 3 bases, and 8 bases lay between the germline ends. Germline loops: CDR1 WSHSY, CDR2 SAAADI. The CDR3 loop is CASSEEGGKNIQYF. In nucleotides, the CDR3 is TGCGCCAGCAGTGAGGAGGGCGGCAAAAACATTCAGTACTTC.

This sequence joins TRBV4-1 and TRBJ1-4; no clear D gene. Trimming took 2 bases from V and 7 from J, leaving 14 bases between them. CDR1 is MGHRA and CDR2 is YSYEKL in the germline V gene. The CDR3 totals 15 residues. CDR3 bases: TGCGCCAGCAGCCAACCGCGGTCGGGGATTGAAAAACTGTTTTTT. This sequence encodes CASSQPRSGIEKLFF.

This chain joins TRBV6-5 and TRBJ1-1, with D tentatively TRBD1 (6 bases). The CDR3 spans 15 residues. The V gene lost 4 bases and the J gene lost 5 bases, with 17 bases spanning the gap. The germline CDR1 and CDR2 sequences are MNHEY and SVGAGI. In DNA form, the CDR3 reads TGTGCCAGCAGTTTCAGGACAGTTCGAGGGACTGAAGCTTTCTTT. Translation gives CASSFRTVRGTEAFF.